Only a few counts were recorded for the clone carrying this T cell receptor (beta chain). This record belongs to a study of blood T cells in healthy people across ages. With a J-beta primer mix and a sample-barcoded 5' primer, a second PCR ran roughly 6 to 12 cycles. TCRdb reprocessed the 5' RACE reads via MiXCR and lists one record per CDR3 protein. Here the sample spans 550,000 to 700,000 distinct CDR3 sequences, roughly a quarter being singletons. Peripheral blood was drawn, around 9.4 milliliters per donor. Germline V CDR1 and CDR2: MNHEY, SVGAGI. V gave up 0 bases and J gave up 1 base, with 8 bases separating them. The CDR3 extends over 15 amino acids.

The clonotype was recovered from a woman in her seventies in good health. What was sequenced was blood. The rearrangement joins TRBV6-5 to TRBJ2-3; the D gene is possibly TRBD1 (5 bases). The CDR3 coding sequence is TGTGCCAGCAGTTACTCCACAGGTCGCACAGATACGCAGTATTTT. Translated, it gives CASSYSTGRTDTQYF.